This T cell receptor (beta chain) originates from a study of cytomegalovirus exposure and HLA in healthy donors. Points from the study as a whole: According to the study, 160 or so TCR beta chains were cytomegalovirus-associated. When presence/absence was analysed, sequencing depth was taken to be roughly uniform across donors. There were a few CMV-associated chains whose specificity for CMV antigens was confirmed in vitro. The only immune exposure information that was available was CMV serostatus.

In the case of this clone: The antigen is not known. An end of the junction differs from the germline gene, which may be a read error.

This PCR relied on a set of 60 Vbeta primers and 13 Jbeta primers. TCRdb's table, derived via immunoSEQ multiplex PCR, lists solely in-frame clones and lacks some. Of 120,000 to 150,000 clones listed, roughly four fifths are singletons. This CDR3 comprises 19 residues. Germline V lookup: CDR1 SEHNR, CDR2 FQNEAQ (reference sequence). What was sequenced was PBMCs. V gene TRBV7-9 combines with J gene TRBJ2-7, with TRBD2 matching 9 bases. This TCR derives from a male donor in good health and CMV-seronegative. The CDR3 is CSSSPSLFPRLAVSYEQYF. CDR3 in DNA: TGTTCCAGCAGCCCTTCCCTTTTCCCTCGACTAGCGGTATCCTACGAGCAGTACTTC.